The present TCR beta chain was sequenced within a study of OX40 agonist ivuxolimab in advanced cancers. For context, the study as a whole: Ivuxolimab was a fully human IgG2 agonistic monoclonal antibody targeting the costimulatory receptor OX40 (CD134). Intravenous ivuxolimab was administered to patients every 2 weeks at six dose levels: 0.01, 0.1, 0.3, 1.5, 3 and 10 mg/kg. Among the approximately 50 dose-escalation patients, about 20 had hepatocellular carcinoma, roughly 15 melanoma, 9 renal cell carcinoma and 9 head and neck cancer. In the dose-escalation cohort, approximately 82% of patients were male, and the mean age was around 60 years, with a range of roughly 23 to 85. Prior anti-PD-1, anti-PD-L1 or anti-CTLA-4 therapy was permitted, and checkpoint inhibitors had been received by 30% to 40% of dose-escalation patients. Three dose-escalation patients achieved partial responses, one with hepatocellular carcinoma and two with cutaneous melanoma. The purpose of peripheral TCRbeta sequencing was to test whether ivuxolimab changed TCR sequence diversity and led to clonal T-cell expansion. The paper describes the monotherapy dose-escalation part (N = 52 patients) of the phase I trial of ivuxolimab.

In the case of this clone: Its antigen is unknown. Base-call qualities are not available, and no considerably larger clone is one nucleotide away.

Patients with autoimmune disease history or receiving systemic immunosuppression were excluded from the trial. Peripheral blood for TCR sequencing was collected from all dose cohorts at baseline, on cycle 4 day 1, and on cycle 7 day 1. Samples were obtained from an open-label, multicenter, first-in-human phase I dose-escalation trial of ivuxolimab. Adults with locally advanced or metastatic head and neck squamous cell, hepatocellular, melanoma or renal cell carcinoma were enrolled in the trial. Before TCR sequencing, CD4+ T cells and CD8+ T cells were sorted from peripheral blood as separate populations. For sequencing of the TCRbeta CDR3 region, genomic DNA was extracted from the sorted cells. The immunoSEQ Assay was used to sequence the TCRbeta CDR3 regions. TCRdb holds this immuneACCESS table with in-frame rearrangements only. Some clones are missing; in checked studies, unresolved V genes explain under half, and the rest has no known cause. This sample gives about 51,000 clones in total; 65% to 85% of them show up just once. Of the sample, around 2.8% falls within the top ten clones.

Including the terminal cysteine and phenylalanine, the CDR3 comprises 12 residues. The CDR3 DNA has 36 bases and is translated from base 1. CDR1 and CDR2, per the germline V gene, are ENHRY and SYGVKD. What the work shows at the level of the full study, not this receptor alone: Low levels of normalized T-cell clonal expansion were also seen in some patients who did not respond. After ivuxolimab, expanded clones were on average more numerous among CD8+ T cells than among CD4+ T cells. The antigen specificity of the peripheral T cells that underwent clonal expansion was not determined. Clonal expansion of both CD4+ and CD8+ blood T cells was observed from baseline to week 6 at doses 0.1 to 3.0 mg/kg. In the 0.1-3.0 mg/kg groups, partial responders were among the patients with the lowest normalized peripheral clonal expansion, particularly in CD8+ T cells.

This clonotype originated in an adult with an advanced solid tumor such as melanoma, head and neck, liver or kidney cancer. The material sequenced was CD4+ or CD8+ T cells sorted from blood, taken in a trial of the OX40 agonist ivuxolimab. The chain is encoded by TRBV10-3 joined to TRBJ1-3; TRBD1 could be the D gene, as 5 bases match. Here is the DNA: TGTGTCCACAGGTTTAGTAGAAACACCATATATTTT. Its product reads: CVHRFSRNTIYF.